A single T cell receptor (beta chain) is shown here with its context. In germline, CDR1 is SGHRS, CDR2 YFSETQ. This CDR3 spans 14 amino acids. The J segment lost 6 bases and the V segment lost 6 bases, leaving 8 bases of the junction unmatched. The data are from a study of blood T cell repertoires in COVID-19. Background on the study: Acute-phase and convalescent COVID-19 samples originated in the United States, Italy and Spain. Sample material is recorded as cDNA or gDNA derived from T cells, B-cell-depleted T cells, or PBMCs.

Authors' data handling: How many nucleated cells were present was estimated from reference gene primer amplification. Produced via immunoSEQ multiplex PCR; TCRdb's table is partial and in-frame only. The D gene and trimming were derived from the DNA, and the V and J assignments and clone size from that table. Among around 100,000 clones listed, roughly four fifths were seen once. Input material: peripheral blood. This clonotype was obtained from a man between 65 and 80 years old with acute or convalescent COVID-19. The J gene is TRBJ1-2, the V gene TRBV5-1, with 10 positions matching TRBD1. Here the CDR3 reads CASKPGQGNDGYTF. The CDR3 DNA sequence: TGCGCCAGCAAGCCGGGACAGGGGAATGATGGCTACACCTTC.